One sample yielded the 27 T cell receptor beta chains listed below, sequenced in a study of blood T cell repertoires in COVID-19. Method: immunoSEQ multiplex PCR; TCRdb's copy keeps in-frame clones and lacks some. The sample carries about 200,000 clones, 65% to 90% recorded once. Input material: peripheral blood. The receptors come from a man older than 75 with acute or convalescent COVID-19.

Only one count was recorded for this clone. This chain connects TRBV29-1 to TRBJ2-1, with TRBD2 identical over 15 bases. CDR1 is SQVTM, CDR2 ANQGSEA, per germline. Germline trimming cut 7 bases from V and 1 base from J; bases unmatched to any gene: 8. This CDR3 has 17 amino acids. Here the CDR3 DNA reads TGCAGCGGCCAGGGACTAGCGGGAGGTCGGTCCTACAATGAGCAGTTCTTC. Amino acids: CSGQGLAGGRSYNEQFF.

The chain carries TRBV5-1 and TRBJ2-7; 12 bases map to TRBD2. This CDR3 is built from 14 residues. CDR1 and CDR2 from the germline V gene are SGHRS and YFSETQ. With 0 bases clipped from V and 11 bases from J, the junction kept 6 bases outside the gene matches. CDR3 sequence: CASSLGLAGVEEYF. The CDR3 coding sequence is TGCGCCAGCAGCTTGGGACTAGCGGGAGTGGAAGAGTACTTC.

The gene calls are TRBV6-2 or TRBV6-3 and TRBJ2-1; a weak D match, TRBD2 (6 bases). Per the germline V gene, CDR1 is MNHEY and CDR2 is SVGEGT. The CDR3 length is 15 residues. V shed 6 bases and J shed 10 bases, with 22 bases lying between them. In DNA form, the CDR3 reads TGTGCCAGCAGCTGGGAATCGGCCGGGAGAGGGGAGCAGTTCTTC. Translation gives CASSWESAGRGEQFF.

The CDR3 nucleotides are TGTGCCAGCAGTTACTCGAATCAGGCCTCCTACGAGCAGTACTTC. It translates to CASSYSNQASYEQYF. The V gene is TRBV6-5, the J gene TRBJ2-7, with D unresolved. This CDR3 is 15 amino acids long. Trimming removed 0 bases at V and 0 bases at J, with 9 bases between. Germline assignment: CDR1 MNHEY and CDR2 SVGAGI.

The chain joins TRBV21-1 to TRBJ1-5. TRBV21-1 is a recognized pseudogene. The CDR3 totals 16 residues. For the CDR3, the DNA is TGTGCCAGCAGCGCCAGGCGTCACGGGGTAAATCAGCCCCAGCATTTT. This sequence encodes CASSARRHGVNQPQHF.

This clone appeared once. CDR3 DNA: TGTGCCAGCAGAACCACTCTAGCGGGAGTCCGAGGAACCCAGTACTTC. This sequence encodes CASRTTLAGVRGTQYF. J is TRBJ2-5 and V is TRBV11-2, with TRBD2 matching over 10 bases. In germline, CDR1 is SGHAT, CDR2 FQNNGV. The CDR3 has 16 amino acids. Germline trimming cut 6 bases from V and 8 bases from J; bases unmatched to any gene: 15.

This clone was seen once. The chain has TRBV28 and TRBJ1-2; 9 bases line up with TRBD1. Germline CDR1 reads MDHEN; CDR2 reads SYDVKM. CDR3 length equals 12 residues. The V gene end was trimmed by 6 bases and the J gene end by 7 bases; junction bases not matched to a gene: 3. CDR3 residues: CASRRDRAGYTF. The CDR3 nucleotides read TGTGCCAGCAGACGGGACAGGGCTGGCTACACCTTC.

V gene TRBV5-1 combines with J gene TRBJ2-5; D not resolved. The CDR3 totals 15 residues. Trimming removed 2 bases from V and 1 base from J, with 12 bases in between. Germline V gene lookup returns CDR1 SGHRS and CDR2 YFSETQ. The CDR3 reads CASSFNPQRQETQYF. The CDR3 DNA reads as TGCGCCAGCAGCTTCAACCCGCAGCGCCAAGAGACCCAGTACTTC.

CDR3 in DNA: TGTGCCAGCAGCTTGGGCGGTTCGGCGGCCGTCGCGCAGTATTTT. It translates to CASSLGGSAAVAQYF. The chain recombines TRBV5-8 with TRBJ2-3; D uncertain. CDR1 and CDR2 from the germline V gene are SGHTS and YDEGEE. V gave up 0 bases and J gave up 10 bases, with 18 bases separating them. CDR3 length equals 15 residues. Using reference TRBV5-8 and TRBJ2-3 for the parts outside the CDR3, the full variable domain is EAGVTQSPTHLIKTRGQQATLRCSPISGHTSVYWYQQALGLGLQFLLWYDEGEERNRGNFPPRFSGRQFPNYSSELNVNALELEDSALYLCASSLGGSAAVAQYFGPGTRLTVL.

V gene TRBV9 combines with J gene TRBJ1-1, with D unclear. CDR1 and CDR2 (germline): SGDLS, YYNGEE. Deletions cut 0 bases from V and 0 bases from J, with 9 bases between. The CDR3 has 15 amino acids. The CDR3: CASSVDARLNTEAFF. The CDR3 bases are TGTGCCAGCAGCGTAGATGCTAGACTGAACACTGAAGCTTTCTTT.

The CDR3 here is CASSESISDRGNQPQHF. DNA for the CDR3: TGCGCCAGCAGTGAGTCGATCTCGGACAGGGGGAATCAGCCCCAGCATTTT. This chain uses TRBV10-1 with TRBJ1-5; 10 bases align to TRBD1. From germline, CDR1 is WNHNN and CDR2 SYGVQD (reference sequence). The CDR3 totals 17 residues. V lost 0 bases and J lost 4; bases outside the gene matches: 6.

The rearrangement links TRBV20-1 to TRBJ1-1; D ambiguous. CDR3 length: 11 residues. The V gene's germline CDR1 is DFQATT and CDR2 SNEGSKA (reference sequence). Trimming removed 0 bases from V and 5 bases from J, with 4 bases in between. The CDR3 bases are TGCAGTGCTAGAGATCTGACTGAAGCTTTCTTT. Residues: CSARDLTEAFF.

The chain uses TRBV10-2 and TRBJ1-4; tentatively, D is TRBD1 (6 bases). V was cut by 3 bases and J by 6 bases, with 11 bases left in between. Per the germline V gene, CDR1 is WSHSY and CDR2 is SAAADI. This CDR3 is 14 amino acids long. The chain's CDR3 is CASSERGGHEKLFF. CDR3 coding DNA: TGCGCCAGCAGTGAACGGGGGGGCCATGAAAAACTGTTTTTT.

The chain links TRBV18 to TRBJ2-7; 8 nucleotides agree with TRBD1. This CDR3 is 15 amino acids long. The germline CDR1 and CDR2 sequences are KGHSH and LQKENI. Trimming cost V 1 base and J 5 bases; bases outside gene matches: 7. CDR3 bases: TGTGCCAGCTCACCACGGGCGGACAGGGCGAACGAGCAGTACTTC. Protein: CASSPRADRANEQYF.

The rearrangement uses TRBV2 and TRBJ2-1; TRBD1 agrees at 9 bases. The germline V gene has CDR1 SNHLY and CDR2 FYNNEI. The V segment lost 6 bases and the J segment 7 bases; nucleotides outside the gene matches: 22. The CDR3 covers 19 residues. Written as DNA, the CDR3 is TGTGCCAGCAGGTTACAGGGGGCGGGCCCACCCCGGACCGTGAATGAGCAGTTCTTC. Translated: CASRLQGAGPPRTVNEQFF.

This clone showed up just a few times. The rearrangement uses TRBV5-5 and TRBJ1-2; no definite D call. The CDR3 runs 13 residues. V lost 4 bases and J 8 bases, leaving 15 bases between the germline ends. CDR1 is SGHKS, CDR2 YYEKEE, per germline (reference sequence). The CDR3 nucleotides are TGTGCCAGCAGCGGTGACGGGAAATACGGCTACACCTTC. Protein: CASSGDGKYGYTF.

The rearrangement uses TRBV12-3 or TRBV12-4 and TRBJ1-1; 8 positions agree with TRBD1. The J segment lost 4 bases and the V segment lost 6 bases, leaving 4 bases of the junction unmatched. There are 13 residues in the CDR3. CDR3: CASSQGARTEAFF. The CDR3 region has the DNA TGTGCCAGCAGCCAGGGGGCTCGCACTGAAGCTTTCTTT.

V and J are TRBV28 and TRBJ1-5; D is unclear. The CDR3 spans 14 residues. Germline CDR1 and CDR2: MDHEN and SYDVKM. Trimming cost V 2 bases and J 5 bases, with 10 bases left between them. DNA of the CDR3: TGTGCCAGCAGTTTAGGGCCCGTTGATCAGCCCCAGCATTTT. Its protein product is CASSLGPVDQPQHF. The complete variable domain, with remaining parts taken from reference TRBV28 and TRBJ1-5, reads DVKVTQSSRYLVKRTGEKVFLECVQDMDHENMFWYRQDPGLGLRLIYFSYDVKMKEKGDIPEGYSVSREKKERFSLILESASTNQTSMYLCASSLGPVDQPQHFGDGTRLSIL.

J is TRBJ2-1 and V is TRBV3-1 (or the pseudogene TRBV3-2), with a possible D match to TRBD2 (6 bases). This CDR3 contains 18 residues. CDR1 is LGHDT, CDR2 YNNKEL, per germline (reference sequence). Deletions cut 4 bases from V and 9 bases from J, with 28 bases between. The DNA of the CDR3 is TGTGCCAGCAGCCCGAATAGCGATCCGGGACTCTCTTTTAGTGAGCAGTTCTTC. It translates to CASSPNSDPGLSFSEQFF.

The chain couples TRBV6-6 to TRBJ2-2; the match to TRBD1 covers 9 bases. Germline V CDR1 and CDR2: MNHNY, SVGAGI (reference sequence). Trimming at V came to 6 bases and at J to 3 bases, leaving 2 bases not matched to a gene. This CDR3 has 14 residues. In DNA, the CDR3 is TGTGCCAGCAGCGACAGGGGGGACACCGGGGAGCTGTTTTTT. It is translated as CASSDRGDTGELFF.

The CDR3 bases are TGTGCCAGCAGCTTAGCTTCAGGGCCCTATAATTCACCCCTCCACTTT. Protein: CASSLASGPYNSPLHF. This chain links TRBV7-2 with TRBJ1-6; possibly TRBD1 for D (5 bases). Trimming cost V 0 bases and J 2 bases, with 8 bases left between them. The germline CDR1 and CDR2 sequences are SGHTA and FQGNSA. This CDR3 is built from 16 residues.

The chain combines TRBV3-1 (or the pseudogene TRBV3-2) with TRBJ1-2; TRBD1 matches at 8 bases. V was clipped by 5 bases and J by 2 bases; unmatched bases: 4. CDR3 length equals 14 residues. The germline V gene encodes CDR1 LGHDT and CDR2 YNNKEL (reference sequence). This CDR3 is CASSGRTGNYGYTF. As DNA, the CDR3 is TGTGCCAGCAGCGGACGGACAGGGAACTATGGCTACACCTTC.

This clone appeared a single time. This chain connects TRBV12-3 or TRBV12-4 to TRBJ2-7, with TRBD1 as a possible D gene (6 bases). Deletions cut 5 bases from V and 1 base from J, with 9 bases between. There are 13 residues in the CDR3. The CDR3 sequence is CASSGDNSYEQYF. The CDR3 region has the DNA TGTGCCAGCAGTGGGGACAATTCCTACGAGCAGTACTTC.

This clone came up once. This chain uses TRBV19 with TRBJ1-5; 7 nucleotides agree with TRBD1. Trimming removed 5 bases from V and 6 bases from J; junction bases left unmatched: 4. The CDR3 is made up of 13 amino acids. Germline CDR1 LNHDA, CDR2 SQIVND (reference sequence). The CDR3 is CASSPGQAQPQHF. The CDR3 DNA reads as TGTGCCAGTAGTCCTGGACAGGCTCAGCCCCAGCATTTT. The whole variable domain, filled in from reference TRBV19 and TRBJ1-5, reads DGGITQSPKYLFRKEGQNVTLSCEQNLNHDAMYWYRQDPGQGLRLIYYSQIVNDFQKGDIAEGYSVSREKKESFPLTVTSAQKNPTAFYLCASSPGQAQPQHFGDGTRLSIL.

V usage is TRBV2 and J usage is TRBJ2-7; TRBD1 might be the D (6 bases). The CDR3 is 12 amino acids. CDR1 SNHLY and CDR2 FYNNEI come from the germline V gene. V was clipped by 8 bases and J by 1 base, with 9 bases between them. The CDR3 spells CASRDNSYEQYV. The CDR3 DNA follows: TGTGCCAGCCGGGACAATTCCTACGAGCAGTACGTC.

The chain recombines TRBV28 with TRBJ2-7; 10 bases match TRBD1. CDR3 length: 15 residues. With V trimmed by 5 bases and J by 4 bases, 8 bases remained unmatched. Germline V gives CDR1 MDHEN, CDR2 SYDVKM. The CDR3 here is CASSTQTGGHYEQYF. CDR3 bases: TGTGCCAGCAGTACTCAGACAGGGGGCCATTACGAGCAGTACTTC.

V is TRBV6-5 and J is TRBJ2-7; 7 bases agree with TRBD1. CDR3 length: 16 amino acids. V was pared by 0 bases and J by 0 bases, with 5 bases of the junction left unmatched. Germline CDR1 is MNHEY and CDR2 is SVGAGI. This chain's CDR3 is CASSYSDRSSSYEQYV. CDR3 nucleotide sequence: TGTGCCAGCAGTTACTCGGACAGGTCTAGCTCCTACGAGCAGTACGTC.